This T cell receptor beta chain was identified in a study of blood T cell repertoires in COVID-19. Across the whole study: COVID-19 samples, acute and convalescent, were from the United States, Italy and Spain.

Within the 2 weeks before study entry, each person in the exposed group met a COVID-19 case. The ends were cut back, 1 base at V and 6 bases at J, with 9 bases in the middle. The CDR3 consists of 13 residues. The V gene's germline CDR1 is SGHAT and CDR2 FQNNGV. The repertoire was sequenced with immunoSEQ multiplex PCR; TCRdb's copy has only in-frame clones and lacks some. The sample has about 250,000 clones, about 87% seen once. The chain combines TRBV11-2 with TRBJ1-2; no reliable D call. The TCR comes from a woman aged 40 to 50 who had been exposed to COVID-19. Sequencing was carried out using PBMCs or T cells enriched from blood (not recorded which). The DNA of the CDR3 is TGTGCCAGCAGCTTAGTGTCCCAGGATGGCTACACCTTC. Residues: CASSLVSQDGYTF.